This TCR beta chain was captured by sequencing in a study of HIV-infected patients and healthy controls. A single record per CDR3 protein comes from TCRdb applying MiXCR to the 5' RACE reads. The sample holds 18,000 or so distinct CDR3 sequences; 16% are singletons and the top ten take roughly 25%. This receptor was taken from a human donor in good health. The sequenced material came from CD8+ T cells from blood.

The CDR3, as DNA: TGTGCCAGCAGCTCCCCCCCGGATGAAGAGACCCAGTACTTC. Protein product: CASSSPPDEETQYF. The rearrangement links TRBV7-3 to TRBJ2-5; D unresolved. The CDR3 is made up of 14 amino acids. Germline V lookup: CDR1 SGHTA, CDR2 FQGTGA. Trimming pared 4 bases from V and 3 bases from J, leaving 12 bases between. Variable domain in full (rest from reference TRBV7-3 and TRBJ2-5): GAGVSQTPSNKVTEKGKYVELRCDPISGHTALYWYRQSLGQGPEFLIYFQGTGAADDSGLPNDRFFAVRPEGSVSTLKIQRTERGDSAVYLCASSSPPDEETQYFGPGTRLLVL.